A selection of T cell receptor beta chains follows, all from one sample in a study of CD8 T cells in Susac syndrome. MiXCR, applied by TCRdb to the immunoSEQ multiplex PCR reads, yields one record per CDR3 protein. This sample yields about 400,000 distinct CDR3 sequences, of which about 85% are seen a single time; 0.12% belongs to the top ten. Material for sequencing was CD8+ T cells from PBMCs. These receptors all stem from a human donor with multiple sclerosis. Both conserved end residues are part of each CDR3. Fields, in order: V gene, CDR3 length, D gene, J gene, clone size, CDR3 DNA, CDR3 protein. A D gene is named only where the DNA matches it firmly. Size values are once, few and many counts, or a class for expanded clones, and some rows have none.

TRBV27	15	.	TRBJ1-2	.	TGTGCCAGCAGTGAGGTACAGGGTAGATTAGAAGGCTACACCTTC	CASSEVQGRLEGYTF
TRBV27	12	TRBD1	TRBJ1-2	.	TGTGCCAGCTACACAGGGGTGTGGGGCTACACCTTC	CASYTGVWGYTF
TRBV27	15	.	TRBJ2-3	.	TGTGCCAGCGTTTTATTGGGATCCTACACAGATACGCAGTATTTT	CASVLLGSYTDTQYF
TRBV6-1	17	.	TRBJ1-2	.	TGTGCCAGCAGTCCCAATTTGTCAGGGGTTGGTGACTATGGCTACACCTTC	CASSPNLSGVGDYGYTF
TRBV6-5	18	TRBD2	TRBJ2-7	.	TGTGCCAGCAGTTACGTTTCCCCTAGCGGGCCGACCCCTCCCGAGCAGTACTTC	CASSYVSPSGPTPPEQYF
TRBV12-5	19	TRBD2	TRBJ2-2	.	TGTGCTAGTGGTTTGGACCTCGCTAGCGGGGGGGCCAGCACCGGGGAGCTGTTTTTT	CASGLDLASGGASTGELFF
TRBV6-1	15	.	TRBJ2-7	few	TGTGCCAGCAGTGACGAGGGGAGGGGGACTACTGAGCAGTACTTC	CASSDEGRGTTEQYF
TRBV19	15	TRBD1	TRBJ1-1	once	TGTGCCAGTACTCCCTGGACAGGGCAGACCACTGAAGCTTTCTTT	CASTPWTGQTTEAFF
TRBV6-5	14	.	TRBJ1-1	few	TGTGCCAGCAGTTCTTACAGGGAGGGCACTGAAGCTTTCTTT	CASSSYREGTEAFF
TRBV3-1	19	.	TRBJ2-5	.	TGTGCCAGCAGCCAAGTTTCGGACCCTGCCGGGACGGTGGGAGAGACCCAGTACTTC	CASSQVSDPAGTVGETQYF
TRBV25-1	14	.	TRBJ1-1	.	TGTGCCAGCAGGCTAGGGGGGGATAGCACTGAAGCTTTCTTT	CASRLGGDSTEAFF
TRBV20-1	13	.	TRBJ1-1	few	TGCAGTGCTAGAGACCCGAAGTACACTGAAGCTTTCTTT	CSARDPKYTEAFF
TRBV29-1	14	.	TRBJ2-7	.	TGCAGCGTTGAACAGGAAGGGAGCTCCTACGAGCAGTACTTC	CSVEQEGSSYEQYF
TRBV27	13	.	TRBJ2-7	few	TGTGCCAGCAGTTTGGGGGGGCTCAACGAGCAGTACTTC	CASSLGGLNEQYF
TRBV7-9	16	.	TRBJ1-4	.	TGTGCCAGCAGCTATTACGGTAGAAGGGTGAATGAAAAACTGTTTTTT	CASSYYGRRVNEKLFF
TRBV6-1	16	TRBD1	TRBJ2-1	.	TGTGCCAGCAGTGAAGCGAGAGGGGGCGTCTACAATGAGCAGTTCTTC	CASSEARGGVYNEQFF
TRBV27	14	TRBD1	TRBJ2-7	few	TGTGCCAGCAGTCCCAGCCCAGGGGGCTACGAGCAGTACTTC	CASSPSPGGYEQYF
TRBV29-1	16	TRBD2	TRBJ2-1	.	TGCAGCGTGGGGTTGGCCGGTGGACTAGCAGGAGATGAGCAGTTCTTC	CSVGLAGGLAGDEQFF
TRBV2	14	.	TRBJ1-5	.	TGTGCCAGCAGTGATGAGTCTTGGGGGGGGACCCAGCATTTT	CASSDESWGGTQHF
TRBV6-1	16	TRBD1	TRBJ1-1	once	TGTGCCAGCAGCCTCAACAGGGGCCAACACGACACTGAAGCTTTCTTT	CASSLNRGQHDTEAFF
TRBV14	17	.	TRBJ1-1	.	TGTGCCAGCAGCCAAGATCTGGTAAATCCGCTTAACGCTGAAGCTTTCTTT	CASSQDLVNPLNAEAFF
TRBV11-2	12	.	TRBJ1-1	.	TGTGCCAGCAGCTCCTATTCACGTGAAGCTTTCTTT	CASSSYSREAFF
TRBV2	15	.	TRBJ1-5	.	TGTGCCAGCAGAAGTGGGGAACTGATCAATCAGCCCCAGCATTTT	CASRSGELINQPQHF
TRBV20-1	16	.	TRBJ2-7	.	TGCAGTGCTAGAGCCTTACTAGGGCAGGGCTCCTACGAGCAGTACTTC	CSARALLGQGSYEQYF
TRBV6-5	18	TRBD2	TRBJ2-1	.	TGTGCCAGCAGTTACTCTGAGCCGGGACTAGCCCAATACAATGAGCAGTTCTTC	CASSYSEPGLAQYNEQFF
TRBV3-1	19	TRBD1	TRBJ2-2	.	TGTGCCAGCAGCCAAGATACTCAGGGGGACAGGGAAAGGGCCGGGGAGCTGTTTTTT	CASSQDTQGDRERAGELFF
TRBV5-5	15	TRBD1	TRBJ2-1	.	TGTGCCAGCAGCCTCAGACAGGGACCTTACAATGAGCAGTTCTTC	CASSLRQGPYNEQFF
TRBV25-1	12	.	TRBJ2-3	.	TGTGCCAGCACCGACGACGCAGATACGCAGTATTTT	CASTDDADTQYF
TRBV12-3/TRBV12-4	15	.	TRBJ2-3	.	TGTGCCAGCAGTCCACCGTGGGCCCGCGGAGATACGCAGTATTTT	CASSPPWARGDTQYF
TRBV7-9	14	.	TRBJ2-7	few	TGTGCCAGCAGCTCTCCAGGGACTTCCTACGAGCAGTACTTC	CASSSPGTSYEQYF
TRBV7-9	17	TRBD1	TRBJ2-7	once	TGTGCCAGCAGCTTTAGCGGGACAGGGGGGAAAGACTACGAGCAGTACTTC	CASSFSGTGGKDYEQYF
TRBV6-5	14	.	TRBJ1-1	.	TGTGCCAGCATCGAGACAGGCTCGAACACTGAAGCTTTCTTT	CASIETGSNTEAFF